This TCR beta chain was obtained from a study of blood T cell repertoires in COVID-19. Across the whole study: Nucleic acid was either cDNA or gDNA, and it came from T cells, B-cell-depleted T cells, or PBMCs.

Using immunoSEQ multiplex PCR, the repertoire was profiled, and TCRdb retains in-frame clones only, with some absent. The table lists roughly 180,000 clones, roughly 80% of them singletons. Sequencing used PBMCs or T cells enriched from blood (not recorded which). This clonotype originated in a man aged 40-50 years who had recovered from COVID-19.

CDR3 sequence reads: CASSPGTGFTEAFF. CDR3 bases: TGTGCCAGCAGCCCCGGGACAGGGTTCACTGAAGCTTTCTTT. This chain joins TRBV28 and TRBJ1-1; 9 nucleotides line up with TRBD1. Germline CDR1 MDHEN, CDR2 SYDVKM. This CDR3 comprises 14 residues. Germline trimming cut 6 bases from V and 4 bases from J; bases unmatched to any gene: 6.